The text below deals with one TCR beta chain. CDR1 is SGHDN and CDR2 is FVKESK in the germline V gene. This CDR3 region has 15 residues. The ends lost 2 bases at V and 4 bases at J; junction bases unmatched: 7. Measured with immunoSEQ multiplex PCR; TCRdb has only the in-frame clones, and not every one. The sample lists tens of thousands of clones, about nine tenths seen once, with about 2.5% in the top ten. This entry belongs to a study of blood T cell repertoires in COVID-19. Whole-study context: Sources were T cells, B-cell-depleted T cells, or PBMCs; the material itself was cDNA or gDNA.

The chain uses TRBV14 and TRBJ1-1, with 7 bases lining up with TRBD1. This sequence was found in a man aged 45 to 65 with acute or convalescent COVID-19. Input material: peripheral blood. The CDR3 sequence is CASSQMVPGGTEAFF. Written as DNA, the CDR3 is TGTGCCAGCAGCCAAATGGTGCCAGGGGGCACTGAAGCTTTCTTT. Variable domain in full (rest from reference TRBV14 and TRBJ1-1): EAGVTQFPSHSVIEKGQTVTLRCDPISGHDNLYWYRRVMGKEIKFLLHFVKESKQDESGMPNNRFLAERTGGTYSTLKVQPAELEDSGVYFCASSQMVPGGTEAFFGQGTRLTVV.